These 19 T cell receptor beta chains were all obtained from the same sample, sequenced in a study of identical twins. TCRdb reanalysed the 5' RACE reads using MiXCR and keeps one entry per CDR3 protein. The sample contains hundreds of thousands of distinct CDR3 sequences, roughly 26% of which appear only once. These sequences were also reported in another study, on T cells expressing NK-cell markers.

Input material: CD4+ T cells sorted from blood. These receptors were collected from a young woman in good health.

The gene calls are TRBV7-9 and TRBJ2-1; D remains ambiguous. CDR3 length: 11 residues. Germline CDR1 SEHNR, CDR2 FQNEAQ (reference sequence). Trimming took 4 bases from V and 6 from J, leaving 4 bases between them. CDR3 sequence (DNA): TGTGCCAGCAGCTGCTCCAATGAGCAGTTCTTC. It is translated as CASSCSNEQFF.

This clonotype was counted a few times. Written as DNA, the CDR3 is TGTGCCAGCAGTGAAGCCAGCGTGATCTACAATGAGCAGTTCTTC. Protein: CASSEASVIYNEQFF. The genes are TRBV6-1 and TRBJ2-1; D is unclear. The V end lost 0 bases, the J end lost 3 bases, and 9 bases lay between the germline ends. CDR3 length equals 15 residues. Germline CDR1 reads MNHNS; CDR2 reads SASEGT.

The CDR3 protein is CASRLREQEKLFF. CDR3 in DNA: TGTGCCAGCCGTCTAAGGGAACAAGAAAAACTGTTTTTT. The chain carries TRBV6-6 and TRBJ1-4; D uncertain. CDR3 size: 13 residues. The V gene lost 8 bases and the J gene lost 8 bases, with 15 bases spanning the gap. Germline lookup yields CDR1 MNHNY and CDR2 SVGAGI (reference sequence).

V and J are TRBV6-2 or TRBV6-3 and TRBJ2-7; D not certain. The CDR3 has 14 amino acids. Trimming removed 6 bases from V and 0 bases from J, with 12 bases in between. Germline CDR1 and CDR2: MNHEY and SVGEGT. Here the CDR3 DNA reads TGTGCCAGCAGGATGGACGGCTTCTCCTACGAGCAGTACTTC. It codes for CASRMDGFSYEQYF.

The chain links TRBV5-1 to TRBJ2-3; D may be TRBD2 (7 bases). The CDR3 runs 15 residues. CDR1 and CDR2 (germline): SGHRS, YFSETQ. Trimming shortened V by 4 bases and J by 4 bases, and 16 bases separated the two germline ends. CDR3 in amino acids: CASSRTGRGADTQYF. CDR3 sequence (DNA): TGCGCCAGCAGCCGTACAGGGAGGGGCGCAGATACGCAGTATTTT.

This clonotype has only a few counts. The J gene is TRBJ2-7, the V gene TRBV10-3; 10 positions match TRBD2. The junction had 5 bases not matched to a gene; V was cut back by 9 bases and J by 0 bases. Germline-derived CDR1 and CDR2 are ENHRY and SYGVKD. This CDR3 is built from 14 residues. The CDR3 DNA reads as TGTGCCATACGCGGGACTAGCGACTCCTACGAGCAGTACTTC. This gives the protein CAIRGTSDSYEQYF.

CDR3: CASSVGDTEAFF. The CDR3 DNA is TGTGCCAGCAGCGTAGGCGACACTGAAGCTTTCTTT. This chain connects TRBV9 to TRBJ1-1, with D uncertain. The V gene's germline CDR1 is SGDLS and CDR2 YYNGEE. The V gene lost 0 bases and the J gene lost 3 bases, with 3 bases spanning the gap. CDR3 length: 12 amino acids.

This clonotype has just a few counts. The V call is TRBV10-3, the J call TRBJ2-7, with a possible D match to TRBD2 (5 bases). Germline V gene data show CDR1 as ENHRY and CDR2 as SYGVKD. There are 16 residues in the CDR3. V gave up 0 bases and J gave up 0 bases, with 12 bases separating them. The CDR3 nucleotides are TGTGCCATCAGTGAGTCGAATCCGGGGAACTCCTACGAGCAGTACTTC. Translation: CAISESNPGNSYEQYF.

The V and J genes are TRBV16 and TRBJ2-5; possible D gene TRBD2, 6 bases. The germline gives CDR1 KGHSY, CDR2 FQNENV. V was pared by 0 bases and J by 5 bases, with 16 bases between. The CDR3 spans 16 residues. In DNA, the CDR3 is TGTGCCAGCAGCCAATCGACTAGTGGGGGAATGGAGACCCAGTACTTC. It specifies CASSQSTSGGMETQYF. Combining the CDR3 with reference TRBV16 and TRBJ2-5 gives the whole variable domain GEEVAQTPKHLVRGEGQKAKLYCAPIKGHSYVFWYQQVLKNEFKFLISFQNENVFDETGMPKERFSAKCLPNSPCSLEIQATKLEDSAVYFCASSQSTSGGMETQYFGPGTRLLVL.

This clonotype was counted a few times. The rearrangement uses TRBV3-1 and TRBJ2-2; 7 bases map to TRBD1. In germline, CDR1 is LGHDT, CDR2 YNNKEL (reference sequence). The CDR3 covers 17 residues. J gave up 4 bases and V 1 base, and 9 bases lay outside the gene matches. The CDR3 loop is CASSQVFRGSLTGELFF. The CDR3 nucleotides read TGTGCCAGCAGCCAAGTATTCAGGGGGAGCCTCACCGGGGAGCTGTTTTTT.

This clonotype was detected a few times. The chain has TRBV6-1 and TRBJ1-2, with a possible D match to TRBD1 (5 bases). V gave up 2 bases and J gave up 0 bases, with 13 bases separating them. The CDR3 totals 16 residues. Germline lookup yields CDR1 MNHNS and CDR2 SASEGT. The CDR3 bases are TGTGCCAGCAGTGAATTGGGGCGGAGGACTAACTATGGCTACACCTTC. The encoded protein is CASSELGRRTNYGYTF.

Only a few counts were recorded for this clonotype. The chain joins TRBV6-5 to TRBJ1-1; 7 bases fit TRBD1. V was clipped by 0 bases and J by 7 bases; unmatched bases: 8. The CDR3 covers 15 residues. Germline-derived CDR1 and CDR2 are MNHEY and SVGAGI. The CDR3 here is CASSYSPGTALEAFF. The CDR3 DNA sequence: TGTGCCAGCAGTTACTCGCCGGGGACAGCCCTTGAAGCTTTCTTT.

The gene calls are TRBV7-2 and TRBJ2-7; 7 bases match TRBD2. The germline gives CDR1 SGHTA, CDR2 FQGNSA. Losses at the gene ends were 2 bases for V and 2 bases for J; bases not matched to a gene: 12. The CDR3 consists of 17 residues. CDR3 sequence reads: CASSLIRVSGRTYEQYF. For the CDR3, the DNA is TGTGCCAGCAGCTTAATCCGGGTTAGCGGGCGAACCTACGAGCAGTACTTC.

CDR3 nucleotides: TGCAGTGCCGGGGCGGGAGGGGTCGAGCAGTACTTC. Translated, it gives CSAGAGGVEQYF. The chain joins TRBV20-1 to TRBJ2-7; 9 bases map to TRBD2. V gave up 6 bases and J gave up 6 bases; unmatched junction bases: 6. CDR3 length: 12 residues. Germline V lookup: CDR1 DFQATT, CDR2 SNEGSKA (reference sequence).

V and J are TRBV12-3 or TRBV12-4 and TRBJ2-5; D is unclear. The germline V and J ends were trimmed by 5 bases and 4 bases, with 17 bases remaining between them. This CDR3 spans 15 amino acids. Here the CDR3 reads CASSTTGSYPETQYF. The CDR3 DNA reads TGTGCCAGCAGTACTACCGGCTCTTATCCAGAGACCCAGTACTTC.

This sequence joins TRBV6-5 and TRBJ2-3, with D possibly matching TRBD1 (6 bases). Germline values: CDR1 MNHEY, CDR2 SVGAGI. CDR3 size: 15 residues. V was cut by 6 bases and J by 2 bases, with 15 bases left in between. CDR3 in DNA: TGTGCCAGCAGGTTACAGGGATCCCCCACAGATACGCAGTATTTT. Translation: CASRLQGSPTDTQYF.

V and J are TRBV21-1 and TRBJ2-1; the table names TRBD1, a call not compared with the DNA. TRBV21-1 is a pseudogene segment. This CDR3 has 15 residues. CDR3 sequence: CASSKDRSYYNEQFF. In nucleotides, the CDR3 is TGTGCCAGCAGCAAGGACAGATCATACTACAATGAGCAGTTCTTC.

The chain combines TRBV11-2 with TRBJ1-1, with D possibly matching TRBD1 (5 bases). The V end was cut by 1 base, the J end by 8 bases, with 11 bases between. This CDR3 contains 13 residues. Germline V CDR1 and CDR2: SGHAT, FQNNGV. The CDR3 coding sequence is TGTGCCAGCAGCTTAGTGGGCCAGGGCGAAGCTTTCTTT. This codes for CASSLVGQGEAFF.

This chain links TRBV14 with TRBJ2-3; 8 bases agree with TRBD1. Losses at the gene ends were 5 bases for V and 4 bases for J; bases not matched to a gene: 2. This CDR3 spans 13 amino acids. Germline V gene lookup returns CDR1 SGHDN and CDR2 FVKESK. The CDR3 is CASSAQGADTQYF. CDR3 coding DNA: TGTGCCAGCAGCGCACAGGGGGCAGATACGCAGTATTTT.